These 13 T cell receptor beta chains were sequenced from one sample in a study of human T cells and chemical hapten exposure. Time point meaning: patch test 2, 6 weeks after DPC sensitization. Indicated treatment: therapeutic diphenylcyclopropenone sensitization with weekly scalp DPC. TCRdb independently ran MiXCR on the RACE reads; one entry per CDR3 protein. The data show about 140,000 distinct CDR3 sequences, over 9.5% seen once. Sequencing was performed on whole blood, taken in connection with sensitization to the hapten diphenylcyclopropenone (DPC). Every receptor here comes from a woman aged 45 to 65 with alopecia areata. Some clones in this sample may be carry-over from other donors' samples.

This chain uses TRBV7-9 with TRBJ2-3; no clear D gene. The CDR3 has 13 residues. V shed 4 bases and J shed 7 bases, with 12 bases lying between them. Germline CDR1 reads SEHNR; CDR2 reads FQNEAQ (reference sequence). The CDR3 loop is CASSSYGWHTQYF. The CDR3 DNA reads TGTGCCAGCAGCTCTTATGGATGGCATACGCAGTATTTT.

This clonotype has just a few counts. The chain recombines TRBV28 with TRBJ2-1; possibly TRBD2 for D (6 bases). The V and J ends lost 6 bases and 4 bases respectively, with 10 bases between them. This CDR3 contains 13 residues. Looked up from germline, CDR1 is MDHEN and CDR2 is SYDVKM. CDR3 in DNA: TGTGCCAGCAGAGGTGGAGGGTACAATGAGCAGTTCTTC. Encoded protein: CASRGGGYNEQFF.

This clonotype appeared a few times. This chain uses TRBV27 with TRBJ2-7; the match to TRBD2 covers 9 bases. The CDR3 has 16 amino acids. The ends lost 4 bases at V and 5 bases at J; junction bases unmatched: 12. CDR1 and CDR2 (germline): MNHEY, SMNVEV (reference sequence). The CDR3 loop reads CASSSLTSGTWHEQYF. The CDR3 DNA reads TGTGCCAGCAGTTCCTTGACTAGCGGAACCTGGCACGAGCAGTACTTC.

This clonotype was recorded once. The CDR3 region is CSARLSSRAGLQETQYF. CDR3 in DNA: TGCAGTGCTAGACTATCTTCTCGGGCAGGCCTTCAAGAGACCCAGTACTTC. The chain links TRBV20-1 to TRBJ2-5; D remains unclear. CDR3 length: 17 amino acids. The germline V gene has CDR1 DFQATT and CDR2 SNEGSKA (reference sequence). With 2 bases removed from V and 2 bases from J, the gap between germline ends came to 21 bases.

The CDR3 reads CASSFGEADTQYF. In DNA, the CDR3 is TGTGCCAGCAGCTTCGGCGAGGCAGATACGCAGTATTTT. The J gene is TRBJ2-3, the V gene TRBV7-9; no reliable D call. From germline, CDR1 is SEHNR and CDR2 FQNEAQ (reference sequence). The V gene lost 3 bases and the J gene lost 4 bases, with 8 bases spanning the gap. The CDR3 sequence is 13 residues long.

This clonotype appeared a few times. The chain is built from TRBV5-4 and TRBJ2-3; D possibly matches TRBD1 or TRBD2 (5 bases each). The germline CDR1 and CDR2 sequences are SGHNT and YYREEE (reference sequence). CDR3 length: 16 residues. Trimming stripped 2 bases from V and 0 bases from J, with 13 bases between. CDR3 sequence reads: CASSFGAGTSTDTQYF. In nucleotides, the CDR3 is TGTGCCAGCAGCTTTGGGGCAGGGACCAGCACAGATACGCAGTATTTT.

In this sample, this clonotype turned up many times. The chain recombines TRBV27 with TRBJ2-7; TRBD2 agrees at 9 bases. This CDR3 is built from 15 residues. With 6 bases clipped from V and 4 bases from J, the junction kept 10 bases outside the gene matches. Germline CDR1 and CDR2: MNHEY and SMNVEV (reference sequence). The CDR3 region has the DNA TGTGCCAGCAGAGACCCTGCGCGGGAGGGGTACGAGCAGTACTTC. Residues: CASRDPAREGYEQYF.

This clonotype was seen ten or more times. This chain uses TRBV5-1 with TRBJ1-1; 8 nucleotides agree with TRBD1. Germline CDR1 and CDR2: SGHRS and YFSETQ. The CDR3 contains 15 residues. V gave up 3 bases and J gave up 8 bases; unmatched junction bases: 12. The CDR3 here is CASSSSRDRPTEAFF. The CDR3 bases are TGCGCCAGCAGCTCCTCCAGGGACAGGCCTACCGAAGCTTTCTTT. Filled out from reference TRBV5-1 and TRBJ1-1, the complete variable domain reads KAGVTQTPRYLIKTRGQQVTLSCSPISGHRSVSWYQQTPGQGLQFLFEYFSETQRNKGNFPGRFSGRQFSNSRSEMNVSTLELGDSALYLCASSSSRDRPTEAFFGQGTRLTVV.

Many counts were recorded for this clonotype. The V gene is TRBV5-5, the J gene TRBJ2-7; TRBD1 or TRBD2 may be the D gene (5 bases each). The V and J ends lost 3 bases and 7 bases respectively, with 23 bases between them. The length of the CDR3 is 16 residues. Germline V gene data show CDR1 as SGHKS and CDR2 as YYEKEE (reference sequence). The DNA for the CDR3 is TGTGCCAGCAGCTCAAGCCTGGGGGATGCCAGTTGGGAGCAGTACTTC. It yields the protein CASSSSLGDASWEQYF.

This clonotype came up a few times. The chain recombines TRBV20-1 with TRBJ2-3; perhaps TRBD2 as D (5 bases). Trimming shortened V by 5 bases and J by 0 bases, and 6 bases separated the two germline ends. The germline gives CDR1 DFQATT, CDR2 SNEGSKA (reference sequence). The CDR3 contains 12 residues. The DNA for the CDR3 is TGCAGTGCTTTAGCGAGCACAGATACGCAGTATTTT. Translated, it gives CSALASTDTQYF.

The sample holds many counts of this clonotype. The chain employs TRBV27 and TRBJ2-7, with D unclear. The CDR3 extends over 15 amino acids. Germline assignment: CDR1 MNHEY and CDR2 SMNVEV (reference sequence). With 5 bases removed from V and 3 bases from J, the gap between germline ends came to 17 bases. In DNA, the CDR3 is TGTGCCAGCAGTGAACGGCCCGGTTCAAACTACGAGCAGTACTTC. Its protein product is CASSERPGSNYEQYF.

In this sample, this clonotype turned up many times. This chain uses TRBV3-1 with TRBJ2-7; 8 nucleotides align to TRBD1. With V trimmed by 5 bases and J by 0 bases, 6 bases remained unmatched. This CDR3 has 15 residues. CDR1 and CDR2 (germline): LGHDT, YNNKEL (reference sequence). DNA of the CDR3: TGTGCCAGCAGCTCAGGGGGCAGGGGCTCCTACGAGCAGTACTTC. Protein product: CASSSGGRGSYEQYF.

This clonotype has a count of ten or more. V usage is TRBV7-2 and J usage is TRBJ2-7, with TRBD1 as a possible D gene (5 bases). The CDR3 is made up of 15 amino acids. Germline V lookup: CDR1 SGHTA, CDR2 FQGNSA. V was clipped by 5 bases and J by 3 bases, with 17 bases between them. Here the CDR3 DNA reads TGTGCCAGCAGCCCGCAGGGAAAATCTCTCTACGAGCAGTACTTC. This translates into CASSPQGKSLYEQYF.